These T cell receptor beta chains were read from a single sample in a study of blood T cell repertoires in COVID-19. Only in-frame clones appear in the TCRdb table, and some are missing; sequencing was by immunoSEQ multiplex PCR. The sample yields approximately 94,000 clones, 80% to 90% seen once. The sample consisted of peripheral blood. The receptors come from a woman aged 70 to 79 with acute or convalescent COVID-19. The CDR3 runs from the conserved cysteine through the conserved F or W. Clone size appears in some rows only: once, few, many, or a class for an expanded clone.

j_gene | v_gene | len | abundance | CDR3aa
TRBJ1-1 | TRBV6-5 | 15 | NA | CASSSPPDRYTEAFF
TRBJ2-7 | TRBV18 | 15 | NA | CASSTGTGRSYEQYF
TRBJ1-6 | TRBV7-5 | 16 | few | CVRSHPPGTGNSPLHF
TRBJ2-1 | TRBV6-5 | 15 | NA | CASSPRTSGSNEQFF
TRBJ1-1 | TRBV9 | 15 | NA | CASSFQGLSDTEAFF
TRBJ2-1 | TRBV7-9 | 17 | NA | CASSRPLAGESYNEQFF
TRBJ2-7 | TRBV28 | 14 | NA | CASSSEILVYEQYF
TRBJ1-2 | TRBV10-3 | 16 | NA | CAISETLGTGTWGYTF
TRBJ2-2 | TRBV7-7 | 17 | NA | CASSFGLAGGPTGELFF
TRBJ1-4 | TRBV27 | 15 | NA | CASSRQAEWNEKLFF